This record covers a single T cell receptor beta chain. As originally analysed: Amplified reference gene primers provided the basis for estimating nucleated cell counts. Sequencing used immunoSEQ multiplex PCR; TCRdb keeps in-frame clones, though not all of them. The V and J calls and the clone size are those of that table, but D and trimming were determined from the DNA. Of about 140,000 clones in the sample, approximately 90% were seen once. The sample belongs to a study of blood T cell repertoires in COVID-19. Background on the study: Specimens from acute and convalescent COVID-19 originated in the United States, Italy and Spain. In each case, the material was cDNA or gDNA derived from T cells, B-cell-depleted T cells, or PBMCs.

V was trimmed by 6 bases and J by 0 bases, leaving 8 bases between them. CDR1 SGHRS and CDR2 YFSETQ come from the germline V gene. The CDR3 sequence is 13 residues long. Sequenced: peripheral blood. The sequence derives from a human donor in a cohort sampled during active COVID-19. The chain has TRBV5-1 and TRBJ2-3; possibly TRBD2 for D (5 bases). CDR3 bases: TGCGCCAGCACGGGGTTAAGCACAGATACGCAGTATTTT. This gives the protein CASTGLSTDTQYF. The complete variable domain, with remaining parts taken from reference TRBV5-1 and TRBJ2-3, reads KAGVTQTPRYLIKTRGQQVTLSCSPISGHRSVSWYQQTPGQGLQFLFEYFSETQRNKGNFPGRFSGRQFSNSRSEMNVSTLELGDSALYLCASTGLSTDTQYFGPGTRLTVL.